Each of the 5 T cell receptor beta chains below was sequenced from the same sample in a study of spatial heterogeneity in lung cancer. Time point noted: sample taken at primary tumor resection. TCRdb reanalysed the 5' RACE reads using MiXCR and keeps one entry per CDR3 protein. The sample includes roughly 1,800 distinct CDR3 sequences, about 13% of them seen just once. The sample here was normal lung tissue next to the tumor, taken at surgery. All receptors come from a female donor with early-stage non-small cell lung cancer.

By share, this clonotype ranks as large. V gene TRBV5-6 combines with J gene TRBJ2-1, with TRBD2 matching 7 bases. Trimming took 1 base from V and 7 from J; bases not matched to a gene: 11. The CDR3 extends over 16 amino acids. CDR1 SGHDT and CDR2 YYEEEE come from the germline V gene. In nucleotides, the CDR3 is TGTGCCAGCAGCTTGTGGGGGACTATGGACAAAAATGAGCAGTTCTTC. Translating gives CASSLWGTMDKNEQFF.

Judged by abundance, this clonotype is medium-sized. The rearrangement joins TRBV20-1 to TRBJ2-6; no clear D. The V end was cut by 0 bases, the J end by 3 bases, with 3 bases between. The CDR3 spans 13 residues. Germline V gene sequence: CDR1 DFQATT, CDR2 SNEGSKA (reference sequence). The CDR3 sequence is CSARDLGANVLTF. CDR3 nucleotide sequence: TGCAGTGCTAGAGATCTTGGGGCCAACGTCCTGACTTTC.

This clonotype counts as large. The V gene is TRBV27, the J gene TRBJ2-3, with a tentative D call TRBD2 (6 bases). The V end lost 5 bases, the J end lost 4 bases, and 25 bases lay between the germline ends. The CDR3 sequence is 18 residues long. CDR1 is MNHEY, CDR2 SMNVEV, per germline (reference sequence). The CDR3 loop reads CASSPPSQVGEVADTQYF. In DNA form, the CDR3 reads TGTGCCAGCAGTCCGCCCTCTCAGGTAGGGGAGGTTGCAGATACGCAGTATTTT.

Sample share makes this clonotype large. The CDR3 reads CASSEAFNQPQHF. In nucleotides, the CDR3 is TGTGCCAGCAGTGAGGCGTTCAATCAGCCCCAGCATTTT. The V and J genes are TRBV6-6 and TRBJ1-5; D is undetermined. The germline V gene encodes CDR1 MNHNY and CDR2 SVGAGI (reference sequence). Trimming pared 5 bases from V and 3 bases from J, leaving 8 bases between. CDR3 length: 13 amino acids.

This clonotype is labeled as medium-sized. The rearrangement uses TRBV28 and TRBJ2-6; D may be TRBD1 (5 bases). Germline loops: CDR1 MDHEN, CDR2 SYDVKM. This CDR3 is 18 amino acids long. V lost 2 bases to trimming and J lost 0 bases, with 14 bases between them. The CDR3 region is CASSLGNRWSSGANVLTF. The CDR3 region has the DNA TGTGCCAGCAGTTTAGGTAACAGGTGGAGCTCTGGGGCCAACGTCCTGACTTTC.